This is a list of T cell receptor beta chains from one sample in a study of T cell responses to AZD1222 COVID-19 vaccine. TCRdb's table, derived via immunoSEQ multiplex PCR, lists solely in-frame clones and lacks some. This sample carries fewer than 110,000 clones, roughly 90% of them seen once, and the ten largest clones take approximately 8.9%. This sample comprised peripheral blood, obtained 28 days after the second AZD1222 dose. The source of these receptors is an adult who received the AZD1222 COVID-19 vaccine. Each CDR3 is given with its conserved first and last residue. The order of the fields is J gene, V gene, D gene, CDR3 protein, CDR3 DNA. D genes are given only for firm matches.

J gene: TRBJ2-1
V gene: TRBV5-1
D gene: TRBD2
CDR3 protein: CASSFLRASGLPISYNEQFF
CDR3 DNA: TGCGCCAGCAGCTTCTTAAGAGCTAGCGGACTACCCATCTCCTACAATGAGCAGTTCTTC

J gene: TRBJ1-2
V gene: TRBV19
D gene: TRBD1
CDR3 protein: CASSIRTATGAHGYTF
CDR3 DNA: TGTGCCAGTAGTATAAGAACCGCCACAGGGGCACATGGCTACACCTTC

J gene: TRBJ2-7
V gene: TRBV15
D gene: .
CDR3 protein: CATSRDPQGYEQYF
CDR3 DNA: TGTGCCACCAGCAGAGATCCGCAGGGCTACGAGCAGTACTTC

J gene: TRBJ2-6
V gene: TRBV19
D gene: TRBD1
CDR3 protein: CASSKQGSHSGANVLTF
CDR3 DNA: TGTGCCAGTAGTAAACAGGGGTCCCACTCTGGGGCCAACGTCCTGACTTTC

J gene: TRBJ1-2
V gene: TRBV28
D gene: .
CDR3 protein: CASSSRTEPYGYTF
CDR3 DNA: TGTGCCAGCAGTTCTCGGACAGAACCCTATGGCTACACCTTC

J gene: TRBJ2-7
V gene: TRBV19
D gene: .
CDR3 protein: CASSIGFGDGTYEQYF
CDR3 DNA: TGTGCCAGTAGTATAGGTTTCGGGGACGGAACCTACGAGCAGTACTTC

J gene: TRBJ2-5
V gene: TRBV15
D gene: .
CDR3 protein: CATSRWVTGEETQYF
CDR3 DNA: TGTGCCACCAGCAGGTGGGTCACGGGAGAAGAGACCCAGTACTTC

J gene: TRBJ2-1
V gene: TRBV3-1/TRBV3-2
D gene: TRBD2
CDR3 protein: CASSLRASGSYNEQFF
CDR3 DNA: TGTGCCAGCAGCCTCCGGGCTAGCGGATCCTACAATGAGCAGTTCTTC

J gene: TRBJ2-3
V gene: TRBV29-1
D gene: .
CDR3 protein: CSVRADNTDTQYF
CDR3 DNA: TGCAGCGTACGGGCTGACAACACAGATACGCAGTATTTT

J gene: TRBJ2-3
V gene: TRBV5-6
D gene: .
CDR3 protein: CASSLPSTDTQYF
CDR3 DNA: TGTGCCAGCAGCTTACCTAGCACAGATACGCAGTATTTT

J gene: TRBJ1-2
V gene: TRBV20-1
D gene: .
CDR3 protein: CSARDGGGYTF
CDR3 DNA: TGCAGTGCTAGGGATGGGGGCGGCTACACCTTC

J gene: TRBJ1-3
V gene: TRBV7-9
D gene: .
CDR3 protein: CASSQGNRNTIYF
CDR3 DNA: TGTGCCAGCAGCCAGGGAAATAGAAACACCATATATTTT

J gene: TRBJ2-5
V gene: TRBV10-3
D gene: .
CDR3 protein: CAISESGGTRLETQYF
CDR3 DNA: TGTGCCATCAGTGAGTCAGGCGGAACGAGGTTAGAGACCCAGTACTTC

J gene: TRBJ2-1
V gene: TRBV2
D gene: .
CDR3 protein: CATQQGTYNEQFF
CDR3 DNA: TGTGCCACACAACAGGGAACCTACAATGAGCAGTTCTTC

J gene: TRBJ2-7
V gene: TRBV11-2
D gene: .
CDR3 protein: CASRYRGSYEQYF
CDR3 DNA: TGTGCCAGCAGGTATAGGGGGTCCTACGAGCAGTACTTC

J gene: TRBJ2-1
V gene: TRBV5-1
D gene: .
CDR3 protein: CASSQRRSSYNEQFF
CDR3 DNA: TGCGCCAGCAGCCAGAGAAGAAGTTCCTACAATGAGCAGTTCTTC